Listed below are T cell receptor beta chains from one sample, sequenced in a study of technical replicates of blood from a few donors. This table comes from immunoSEQ multiplex PCR, and its TCRdb copy is limited to in-frame clones, with some not included. The repertoire has roughly 61,000 clones, around 97% of them found once; the top ten carry approximately 0.18%. The sequenced material came from T cells isolated from PBMCs. The source is a human donor in good health. Each CDR3 is given with its conserved first and last residue. Fields, in order: clone size, V gene, J gene, D gene, CDR3 DNA, CDR3 protein. The D gene is left open where the match is weak. Not every row has a clone size; where given, it reads once, few, many or a size class.

>.|TRBV9|TRBJ1-3|.
TGTGCCAGCAGCGATCGGACTTCACGGAACACCATATATTTT
CASSDRTSRNTIYF
>.|TRBV6-1|TRBJ1-1|TRBD1
TGTGCCAGCAGTGTTGGACAGGTTGAAGCTTTCTTT
CASSVGQVEAFF
>.|TRBV10-3|TRBJ1-2|.
TGTGCCATCAGTGATAATGTGAGCCCCTGGACCTTC
CAISDNVSPWTF
>.|TRBV29-1|TRBJ2-2|.
TGCAGCGTTGGGTGGACAGTGAACACCGGGGAGCTGTTTTTT
CSVGWTVNTGELFF
>.|TRBV28|TRBJ2-2|TRBD2
TGTGCCAGCAGTCAGACGAGAGCGGGAGGTCACGGGGAGCTGTTTTTT
CASSQTRAGGHGELFF
>.|TRBV19|TRBJ2-1|.
TGTGCCAGTAGTCCGATCTACTCCTACAATGAGCAGTTCTTC
CASSPIYSYNEQFF
>.|TRBV29-1|TRBJ2-3|.
TGCAGCGTTGTCCTAGCTCGGGGCACAGATACGCAGTATTTT
CSVVLARGTDTQYF
>.|TRBV10-3|TRBJ1-1|.
TGTGCCATCAGTGAGACTGGGCTGCCTGAAGCTTTCTTT
CAISETGLPEAFF
>.|TRBV2|TRBJ2-7|TRBD1
TGTGCCAGCAGTGAACGACAGGGCGTGTATTCAAGTCTCTACTACGAGCAGTACTTC
CASSERQGVYSSLYYEQYF
>once|TRBV28|TRBJ2-7|.
TGTGCCAGCAGCAACTCCGGGTCCTACGAGCAGTACTTC
CASSNSGSYEQYF
>.|TRBV30|TRBJ1-3|.
TGTGCCTGGAGTGTACAGGGAAACACCATATATTTT
CAWSVQGNTIYF
>.|TRBV2|TRBJ2-7|.
TGTGCCACCGGGCGGGACTCCTACGAGCAGTACTTC
CATGRDSYEQYF
>few|TRBV19|TRBJ2-5|TRBD1
TGTGCCAGTAGCACAGGGGGTAGGGAGACCCAGTACTTC
CASSTGGRETQYF
>.|TRBV27|TRBJ1-5|.
TGTGCCAGCAGTGAAGACAGTTATGCCAATCAGCCCCAGCATTTT
CASSEDSYANQPQHF
>.|TRBV5-6|TRBJ1-6|.
TGTGCCAGCAGCTTGAACCAGGGCGATTCACCCCTCCACTTT
CASSLNQGDSPLHF
>.|TRBV5-8|TRBJ1-3|.
TGTGCCAGCAGCTTGGCTTGGAGCGGAAACACCATATATTTT
CASSLAWSGNTIYF
>.|TRBV10-3|TRBJ2-1|.
TGTGCCATCAGTGTGGAAGGGGGGGGGTACAATGAGCAGTTCTTC
CAISVEGGGYNEQFF
>.|TRBV7-9|TRBJ2-5|TRBD2
TGTGCCAGCAGCACAAGCGGGGGGCAAGAGACCCAGTACTTC
CASSTSGGQETQYF
>.|TRBV10-3|TRBJ2-2|TRBD2
TGTGCCAGTCGGACTAGTCGCGCCGGGGAGCTGTTTTTT
CASRTSRAGELFF
>.|TRBV5-1|TRBJ2-7|.
TGCGCCAGCAGCCCTCCCGCCGTGGGAGCGATGGGTATGGAGCAGTACTTC
CASSPPAVGAMGMEQYF
>.|TRBV15|TRBJ1-2|.
TGTGCCACCAGCTATCGTGGCGGCTACTATGGCTACACCTTC
CATSYRGGYYGYTF
>.|TRBV5-4|TRBJ2-7|TRBD2
TGTGCCAGCAGGGGGAGGGAGGTGGGGGAGCAGTACTTC
CASRGREVGEQYF
>.|TRBV5-1|TRBJ1-1|TRBD1
TGCGCCAGCAGCACCACAGGGGTTGTGACTGAAGCTTTCTTT
CASSTTGVVTEAFF
>.|TRBV2|TRBJ2-5|.
TGTGCCAGCAGTGAAGGACATGCGGAGACCCAGTACTTC
CASSEGHAETQYF
>.|TRBV5-6|TRBJ1-2|.
TGTGCCAGCAGTTGGGACGGGGGACATGGCTACACCTTC
CASSWDGGHGYTF
>.|TRBV28|TRBJ1-1|.
TGTGCCAGCAGTAGCCAGGGAGGGGAGAGAACTGAAGCTTTCTTT
CASSSQGGERTEAFF
>.|TRBV27|TRBJ2-7|TRBD2
TGTGCCAGCAGTTTACGAGGGAGGGCTTGGGGTGGCGAGCAGTACTTC
CASSLRGRAWGGEQYF
>once|TRBV29-1|TRBJ2-3|.
TGCAGCGTTGGACAAACAGGGTTGGATGTTACGCAGTATTTT
CSVGQTGLDVTQYF
>.|TRBV5-1|TRBJ2-3|.
TGCGCCAGCAGCTTGGGGTTTGGCCTGGCCGACACAGATACGCAGTATTTT
CASSLGFGLADTDTQYF
>.|TRBV28|TRBJ1-2|TRBD1
TGTGCCAGCAGTTTATGGGCCGCGGCAGGGGGGCACTATGGCTACACCTTC
CASSLWAAAGGHYGYTF
>few|TRBV7-9|TRBJ1-6|.
TGTGCCAGCAGCTTGTGGGGGGTGGGGGGTAATTCACCCCTCCACTTT
CASSLWGVGGNSPLHF
>.|TRBV7-2|TRBJ1-2|.
TGTGCCAGCAGCTTCGGGTTAGCGAGGGTCGACTATGGCTACACCTTC
CASSFGLARVDYGYTF
>.|TRBV11-2|TRBJ1-5|TRBD1
TGTGCCAGCAGCTGGACAGGGTTGAGCAATCAGCCCCAGCATTTT
CASSWTGLSNQPQHF
>once|TRBV28|TRBJ1-5|TRBD1
TGTGCCAGCAGTAGCGGGACAGGGGTTCAGCCCCAGCATTTT
CASSSGTGVQPQHF
>once|TRBV28|TRBJ1-1|.
TGTGCCAGCACCGACCCTTCCAGGGTCCGTGGCACTGAAGCTTTCTTT
CASTDPSRVRGTEAFF
>.|TRBV27|TRBJ1-2|.
TGTGCCAGCAGTTTATATGGTGGAGATCACTATGGCTACACCTTC
CASSLYGGDHYGYTF
>.|TRBV6-5|TRBJ2-5|TRBD1
TGTGCCAGCAGTGACAGGGGGCAAGAGACCCAGTACTTC
CASSDRGQETQYF
>.|TRBV5-1|TRBJ1-5|.
TGCGCCAGCAGCTTGGGCGAACTCAATCAGCCCCAGCATTTT
CASSLGELNQPQHF
>.|TRBV5-4|TRBJ2-4|TRBD1
TGTGCCAGCAGCTTGGGGGGGACAGGGGGCATTCAGTACTTC
CASSLGGTGGIQYF
>.|TRBV25-1|TRBJ1-1|.
TGTGCCAGCAGTCTAACGGTACTTGCTGAAGCTTTCTTT
CASSLTVLAEAFF
>.|TRBV6-1|TRBJ1-4|.
TGTGCCGCTAGCTACGGGGGGACCACTTTCGGACTGTTTTTT
CAASYGGTTFGLFF
>.|TRBV19|TRBJ2-7|.
TGTGCCAGTAGTATAGCGGTATCCTACGAGCAGTACTTC
CASSIAVSYEQYF
>.|TRBV5-1|TRBJ1-2|.
TGCGCCAGCCAGGGTAACTATGGCTACACCTTC
CASQGNYGYTF
>once|TRBV28|TRBJ1-1|.
TGTGCCAGCAGCCCGACTCCGAACACTGAAGCTTTCTTT
CASSPTPNTEAFF
>.|TRBV5-4|TRBJ2-7|TRBD1
TGTGCCAGCAGCTATACAGGGGGCGGCGAGCAGTACTTC
CASSYTGGGEQYF
>.|TRBV7-3|TRBJ2-3|.
TGTGCCAGCAGCTTAAATCAGGGGCTCGGCACAGATACGCAGTATTTT
CASSLNQGLGTDTQYF
>.|TRBV4-1|TRBJ2-2|TRBD1
TGCGCCAGCAGCCGGGGTACAGGGGTCGAGCTGTTTTTT
CASSRGTGVELFF
>.|TRBV27|TRBJ1-5|TRBD1
TGTGCCAGCAGTTTTCTGCCTCGTACCGGGACAGGGGGCGGACAGCCCCAGCATTTT
CASSFLPRTGTGGGQPQHF
>.|TRBV18|TRBJ1-5|TRBD1
TGTGCCAGCTCACCCCTCGACAGGGCAGGTCAGCCCCAGCATTTT
CASSPLDRAGQPQHF
>.|TRBV5-8|TRBJ1-2|.
TGTGCCAGCAGCTTTAAGATGAGCGGTGATGGCTACACCTTC
CASSFKMSGDGYTF